The clone carrying this T cell receptor beta chain qualifies as medium-sized. TCR cDNA molecules each carried a unique molecular identifier. TCRdb itself ran the 5' RACE reads through MiXCR, one entry per CDR3 protein. This sample carries more than 3,500 distinct CDR3 sequences, 20% to 30% of them seen once, and the ten largest clones take 14%. The data are from a study of spatial heterogeneity in lung cancer. Study overall: Each unique TCR and UMI combination was seen more than ten times on average in raw reads.

V lost 4 bases to trimming and J lost 1 base, with 13 bases between them. The CDR3 consists of 15 residues. Germline assignment: CDR1 MNHNS and CDR2 SASEGT. The time point was: sample taken at primary tumor resection. Unsorted samples of tumor, nontumor lung or frozen PBMC had their whole RNA sequenced. The donor group consisted of over 60 patients who had untreated, early-stage non-small cell lung cancer. The sequence derives from a male donor with early-stage non-small cell lung cancer. The material sequenced was normal lung tissue next to the tumor, taken at surgery. The J gene is TRBJ1-1, the V gene TRBV6-1; D gene ambiguous. The CDR3 DNA follows: TGTGCCAGCAGTGCCAACTCTCGACAGAACACTGAAGCTTTCTTT. Translation gives CASSANSRQNTEAFF.